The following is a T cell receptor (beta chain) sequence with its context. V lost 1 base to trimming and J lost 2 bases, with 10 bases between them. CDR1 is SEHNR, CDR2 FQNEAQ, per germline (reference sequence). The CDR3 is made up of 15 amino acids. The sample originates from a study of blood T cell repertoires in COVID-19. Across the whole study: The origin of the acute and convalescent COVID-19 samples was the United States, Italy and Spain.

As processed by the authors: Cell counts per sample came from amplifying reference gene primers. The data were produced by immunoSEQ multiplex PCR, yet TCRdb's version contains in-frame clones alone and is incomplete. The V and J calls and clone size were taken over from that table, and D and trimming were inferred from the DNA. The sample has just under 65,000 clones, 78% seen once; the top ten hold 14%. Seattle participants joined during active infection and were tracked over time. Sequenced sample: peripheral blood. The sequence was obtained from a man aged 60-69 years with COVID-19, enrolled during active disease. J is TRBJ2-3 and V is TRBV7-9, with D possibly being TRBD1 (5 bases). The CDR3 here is CASSLGQYLTDTQYF. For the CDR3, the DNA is TGTGCCAGCAGCTTAGGACAGTACCTCACAGATACGCAGTATTTT.